This section outlines one TCR beta chain sequence together with its context. This clonotype was counted many times. The specificity of this receptor is unknown. No quality values exist for individual bases; no much larger clone is one base distant. The source of the sample is a study of blood T cells in healthy people across ages (dated by TCRdb to 2014 to 2015). Turning to the overall study: Template switching captured roughly one uniquely barcoded TCR beta cDNA molecule per two T cells in model experiments. Using the same blood draw, the study looked at two additional independent replicas of 1 million unique cDNA reads for two donors, one aged 18 to 30 and the other aged 80 or older. To avoid experimental bias, donors of different ages were distributed randomly across sequencing lanes. The study measured age-related changes in TCR beta repertoire diversity using deep sequencing normalized with unique cDNA molecular identifiers. Four age groups were formed from the donors: young (average about 16 years), middle-aged (roughly 38), aged (more than 55) and long-lived (82).

Results and caveats for the whole study, not just this receptor: Because donor CMV infection status was unknown, age-related changes in expanded clonotypes were potentially confounded. As age increased, observed TCR beta diversity per million T cells dropped in a roughly linear way, and a significant reduction was already evident by age 40. Bulk unsorted PBMC profiling prevented conclusive comparison of naive and antigen-experienced compartments. There was a strong correlation between observed TCR beta diversity and the percentage of naive T cells measured by flow cytometry. Estimates of total diversity based on one million sequenced T cells were considered lower bounds and underestimates. Compared with the aged group, the long-lived group had more naive CD4+ T cells, fewer expanded clones and increased TCR diversity, a pattern suggesting age selection.

CDR1 LGHNA and CDR2 YNFKEQ are derived from the germline V gene. V and J are truncated by 4 bases and 10 bases respectively, leaving an intervening sequence of 13 bases. The CDR3 sequence holds 12 residues, the cysteine and phenylalanine included. Of all the DNA, just the CDR3 is kept, 36 bases in frame from base 1. Library construction relied on 5' RACE. TCRdb names Illumina HiSeq 2500 as the instrument used. A second about 7 to 12 cycle PCR used a sample-barcoded 5' primer and a J-beta primer mix. Each TCR beta cDNA molecule received a unique molecular identifier from a template-switch 5' adaptor carrying 12 random nucleotides. At least 2.5 million CDR3-containing paired-end reads were obtained from each sample. All of the RNA was converted into first-strand cDNA using the Mint cDNA synthesis kit, with a TRBC-specific oligonucleotide serving as the primer. After uracil-DNA glycosylase treatment, a first 18-cycle PCR used universal primers M1SS and BC2_uni_R on all cDNA. Turning to the authors' computational methods: For normalization, 1 million high-quality reads were randomly selected from each sample, with every read carrying a distinct molecular identifier. Reads sharing molecular identifiers were discarded rather than binned into consensus sequences. MiTCR, set to a Q25 quality threshold and the strictest error-elimination algorithm, was used for CDR3 identification, clonotype clustering and error correction. A nonparametric unseen species model using Euler transformation provided a lower-bound estimate of total TCR beta diversity. The public reads were reprocessed in TCRdb via fastp at Q25 and MiXCR, keeping in-frame beta chains. Rows with a matching CDR3 protein are joined into one entry that keeps the most common DNA and genes. The V and J calls and clone size come from TCRdb's table, not from the authors' own analysis. In all, the sample holds 800,000 or so distinct CDR3 sequences, and 35% to 50% of those were seen once. The top ten clonotypes cover about a sixth of the sample.

Donors were 39 systemically healthy Caucasian individuals from Russia aged roughly 6 to 90 years. Each donor gave ten milliliters of peripheral blood, collected into EDTA-treated Vacutainer tubes. PBMCs were isolated by Ficoll-Paque density-gradient centrifugation, with at least 7 million obtained per sample. Trizol reagent was used to extract total RNA from PBMCs, with at least 5.5 micrograms per sample. The percentages of naive CD45RAhigh/CD27high T cells were determined by flow cytometry on a PBMC aliquot from every donor. The chain joins TRBV4-2 to TRBJ1-1, and perhaps TRBD1 as D gene, on 5 matching bases. The sequenced sample was blood. This TCR was sampled from a man of 80 years or more in good health. The DNA sequence follows: TGTGCCAGCAGCCCAGACGGGACGGCAGCTTTCTTT. Its protein is CASSPDGTAAFF.